Below, 14 T cell receptor beta chains from the same sample are listed, as sequenced in a study of Ad26.COV2.S vaccination and SARS-CoV-2 variants (dated by TCRdb to the early 2020s). The treatment or condition label on this specimen signifies: roughly 18 received Ad26.COV2.S at low or high dose, single or two shots; five or six received placebo; per-sample allocation not given. For vaccine and placebo recipients, the sequenced repertoires came from samples collected on day 63 after the first injection. The library was produced with the immunoSEQ multiplex PCR assay. This immuneACCESS table, as held by TCRdb, lists in-frame sequences with V and J called but not all clones. Of the missing ones, under half trace to an unresolved V gene in checked studies; the others have no known cause. This sample is represented by about 350,000 clones; approximately 90% of them were singletons. The ten largest account for 5% of the sample.

This specimen consisted of peripheral blood, obtained in a trial of Ad26.COV2.S vaccine versus placebo. These receptors were collected from a person aged 18 to 59 who received the Ad26.COV2.S COVID-19 vaccine or a placebo.

The genes are TRBV2 and TRBJ1-2; D call uncertain. This CDR3 contains 11 residues. Germline CDR1 SNHLY, CDR2 FYNNEI. V was shortened by 6 bases and J by 4 bases, with 6 bases between the two germline ends. In DNA form, the CDR3 reads TGTGCCAGCAGCACCATCTATGGCTACACCTTC. Translating gives CASSTIYGYTF.

This chain joins TRBV10-3 and TRBJ1-1; no clear D gene. The length of the CDR3 is 13 residues. V lost 10 bases, J lost 8 bases, and 20 bases lay in between. CDR1 is ENHRY, CDR2 SYGVKD, per germline. The CDR3 DNA is TGTGCCAGTAGACGAGAAAGAGATTTCGAAGCTTTCTTT. Protein product: CASRRERDFEAFF.

The genes are TRBV29-1 and TRBJ2-3; D perhaps matches TRBD2 (6 bases). In germline, CDR1 is SQVTM, CDR2 ANQGSEA. V lost 7 bases to trimming and J lost 3 bases, with 14 bases between them. CDR3 length equals 13 residues. CDR3 sequence reads: CSAKVGGTDTQYF. For the CDR3, the DNA is TGCAGCGCCAAAGTCGGGGGAACAGATACGCAGTATTTT.

The rearrangement uses TRBV7-9 and TRBJ2-7; TRBD1 matches 9 bases. Per the germline V gene, CDR1 is SEHNR and CDR2 is FQNEAQ (reference sequence). Unmatched junction bases numbered 7, after V lost 5 bases and J lost 5 bases. The CDR3 is 14 residues long. CDR3 sequence: CASSDRDREDEQYF. CDR3 DNA sequence: TGTGCCAGCAGCGATCGGGACAGGGAAGACGAGCAGTACTTC. Looking up the rest from reference TRBV7-9 and TRBJ2-7 gives the full variable domain: DTGVSQNPRHKITKRGQNVTFRCDPISEHNRLYWYRQTLGQGPEFLTYFQNEAQLEKSRLLSDRFSAERPKGSFSTLEIQRTEQGDSAMYLCASSDRDREDEQYFGPGTRLTVT.

V gene TRBV11-1 combines with J gene TRBJ2-7, with D perhaps given as TRBD1 or TRBD2 (5 bases each). The germline V gene encodes CDR1 SGHAT and CDR2 FQDESV (reference sequence). Trimming stripped 1 base from V and 3 bases from J, with 13 bases between. The CDR3 length is 15 residues. The CDR3 here is CASSLVSADNYEQYF. CDR3 bases: TGTGCCAGCAGCTTAGTGTCAGCGGACAACTACGAGCAGTACTTC. Combining the CDR3 with reference TRBV11-1 and TRBJ2-7 gives the whole variable domain EAEVAQSPRYKITEKSQAVAFWCDPISGHATLYWYRQILGQGPELLVQFQDESVVDDSQLPKDRFSAERLKGVDSTLKIQPAELGDSAMYLCASSLVSADNYEQYFGPGTRLTVT.

The chain links TRBV18 to TRBJ2-5; 7 bases fit TRBD1. CDR3 size: 18 residues. Germline V gives CDR1 KGHSH, CDR2 LQKENI. Trimming removed 3 bases from V and 5 bases from J; junction bases left unmatched: 18. The CDR3 is CASSPLSVRGSRKETQYF. In nucleotides, the CDR3 is TGTGCCAGCTCACCGCTATCAGTCAGGGGGTCGCGAAAGGAGACCCAGTACTTC.

The chain joins TRBV4-1 to TRBJ1-2; D unresolved. Germline V gene data show CDR1 as MGHRA and CDR2 as YSYEKL. CDR3 size: 13 residues. The V gene lost 6 bases and the J gene lost 7 bases, with 15 bases spanning the gap. The CDR3 DNA reads as TGCGCCAGCAGGCCACCGTCGTTCGGTGGCTACACCTTC. Its protein product is CASRPPSFGGYTF.

The CDR3 is CASSQDSIDYNEQFF. Written as DNA, the CDR3 is TGCGCCAGCAGCCAAGACTCGATTGACTACAATGAGCAGTTCTTC. The genes are TRBV4-1 and TRBJ2-1; no firm D call. Trimming took off 0 bases at V and 3 bases at J, with 9 bases between the two ends. Germline loops: CDR1 MGHRA, CDR2 YSYEKL. The length of the CDR3 is 15 residues.

This clone was counted once. The chain uses TRBV27 and TRBJ2-7; TRBD2 is a possible D gene (5 bases). This CDR3 is built from 15 residues. The V and J ends lost 0 bases and 3 bases respectively, with 12 bases between them. CDR1 MNHEY and CDR2 SMNVEV come from the germline V gene (reference sequence). The DNA of the CDR3 is TGTGCCAGCAGTTTATCCCGGGAAGCGTTCTACGAGCAGTACTTC. Its protein product is CASSLSREAFYEQYF.

The chain combines TRBV4-3 with TRBJ2-7; 8 bases are shared with TRBD1. The germline CDR1 and CDR2 sequences are LGHNA and YSLEER. V trimming: 5 bases; J trimming: 3 bases; junction bases outside the gene matches: 9. This CDR3 has 15 residues. This CDR3 is CASSRRTGRNYEQYF. Written as DNA, the CDR3 is TGCGCCAGCAGCAGACGGACAGGGAGGAACTACGAGCAGTACTTC.

V is TRBV7-2 and J is TRBJ1-5; D remains unclear. This CDR3 is built from 15 residues. Germline CDR1 SGHTA, CDR2 FQGNSA. V was clipped by 1 base and J by 3 bases, with 10 bases between them. The CDR3 region is CASSLGVGDNQPQHF. The CDR3 nucleotides are TGTGCCAGCAGCTTAGGGGTAGGTGACAATCAGCCCCAGCATTTT.

J is TRBJ2-7 and V is TRBV10-3; 9 nucleotides agree with TRBD1. The CDR3 covers 14 residues. The germline V gene encodes CDR1 ENHRY and CDR2 SYGVKD. With V trimmed by 6 bases and J by 6 bases, 9 bases remained unmatched. The CDR3 DNA is TGTGCCATCAGGGGGGACAGGGCCATCTCCGAGCAGTACTTC. Translating it yields CAIRGDRAISEQYF.

This chain links TRBV5-6 with TRBJ2-7, with 7 nucleotides matching TRBD2. With 3 bases clipped from V and 5 bases from J, the junction kept 14 bases outside the gene matches. CDR3 length equals 16 residues. Germline CDR1 is SGHDT and CDR2 is YYEEEE. The CDR3 is CASSYRTSTSSHEQYF. The CDR3, as DNA: TGTGCCAGCAGCTATAGAACCTCGACTAGCTCGCACGAGCAGTACTTC.

This chain links TRBV6-2 or TRBV6-3 with TRBJ1-5; 8 bases are shared with TRBD1. CDR1 and CDR2 (germline): MNHEY, SVGEGT. CDR3 length: 19 amino acids. Trimming at V came to 1 base and at J to 4 bases, leaving 15 bases not matched to a gene. The CDR3, as DNA: TGTGCCAGCAGTTACTTTCAGGACAGGGCAGCTCTATTTAATCAGCCCCAGCATTTT. Translation gives CASSYFQDRAALFNQPQHF.